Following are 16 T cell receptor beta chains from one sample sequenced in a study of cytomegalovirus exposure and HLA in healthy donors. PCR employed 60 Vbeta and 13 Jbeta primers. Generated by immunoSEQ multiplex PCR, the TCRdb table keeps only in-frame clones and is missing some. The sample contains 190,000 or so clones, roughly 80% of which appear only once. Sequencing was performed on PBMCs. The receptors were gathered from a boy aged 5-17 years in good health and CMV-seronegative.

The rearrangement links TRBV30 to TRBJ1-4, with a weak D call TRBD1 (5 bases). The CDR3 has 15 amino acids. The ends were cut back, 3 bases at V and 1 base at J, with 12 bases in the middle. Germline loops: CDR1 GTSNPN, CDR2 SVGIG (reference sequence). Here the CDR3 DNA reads TGTGCCTGGAGCGCCGGACATCAAACTAATGAAAAACTGTTTTTT. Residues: CAWSAGHQTNEKLFF.

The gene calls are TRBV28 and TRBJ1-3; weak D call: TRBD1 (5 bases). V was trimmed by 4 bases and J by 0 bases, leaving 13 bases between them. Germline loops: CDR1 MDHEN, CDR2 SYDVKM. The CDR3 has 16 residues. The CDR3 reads CASSSVTAGSGNTIYF. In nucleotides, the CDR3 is TGTGCCAGCAGTTCTGTGACAGCCGGCTCTGGAAACACCATATATTTT. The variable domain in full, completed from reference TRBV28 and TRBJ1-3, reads DVKVTQSSRYLVKRTGEKVFLECVQDMDHENMFWYRQDPGLGLRLIYFSYDVKMKEKGDIPEGYSVSREKKERFSLILESASTNQTSMYLCASSSVTAGSGNTIYFGEGSWLTVV.

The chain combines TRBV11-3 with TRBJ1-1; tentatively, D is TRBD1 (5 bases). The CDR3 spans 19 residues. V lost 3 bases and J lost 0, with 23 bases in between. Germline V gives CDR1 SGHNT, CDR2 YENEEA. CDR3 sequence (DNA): TGTGCCAGCAGCTTTGGCGGTAGGCAGGGTGGCCCCCTGAACACTGAAGCTTTCTTT. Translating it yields CASSFGGRQGGPLNTEAFF.

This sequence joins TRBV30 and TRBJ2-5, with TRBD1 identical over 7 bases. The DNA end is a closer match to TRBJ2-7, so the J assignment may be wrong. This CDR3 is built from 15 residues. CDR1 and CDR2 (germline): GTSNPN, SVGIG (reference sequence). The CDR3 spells CAWSGERDRSYEQYF. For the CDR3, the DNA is TGTGCCTGGAGTGGAGAGAGGGACAGATCCTACGAGCAGTACTTC.

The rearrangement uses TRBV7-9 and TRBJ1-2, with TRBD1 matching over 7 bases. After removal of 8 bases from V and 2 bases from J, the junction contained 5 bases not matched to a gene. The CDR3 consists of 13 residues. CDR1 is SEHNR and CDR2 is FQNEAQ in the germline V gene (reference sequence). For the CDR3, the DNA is TGTGCCAGCGGGACAGACTTAAACTATGGCTACACCTTC. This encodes CASGTDLNYGYTF.

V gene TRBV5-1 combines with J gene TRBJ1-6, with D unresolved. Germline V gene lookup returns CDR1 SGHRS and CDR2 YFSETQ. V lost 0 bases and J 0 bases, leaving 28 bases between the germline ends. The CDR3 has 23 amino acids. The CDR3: CASSLVPPGVIGDLSSYNSPLHF. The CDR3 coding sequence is TGCGCCAGCAGCTTGGTGCCACCCGGCGTTATCGGTGACTTGAGCTCCTATAATTCACCCCTCCACTTT.

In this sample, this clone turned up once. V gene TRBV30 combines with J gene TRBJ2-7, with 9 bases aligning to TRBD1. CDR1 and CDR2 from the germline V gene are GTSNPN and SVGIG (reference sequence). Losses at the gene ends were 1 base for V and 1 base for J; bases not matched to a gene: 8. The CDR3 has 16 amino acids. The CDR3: CAWSGLRDRVSYEQYF. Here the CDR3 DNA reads TGTGCCTGGAGTGGACTTCGGGACAGGGTTTCCTACGAGCAGTACTTC.

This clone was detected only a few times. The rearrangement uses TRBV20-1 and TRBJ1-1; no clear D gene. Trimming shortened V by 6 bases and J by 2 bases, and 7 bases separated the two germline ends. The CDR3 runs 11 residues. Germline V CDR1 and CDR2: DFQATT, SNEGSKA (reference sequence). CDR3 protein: CSAKRNTEAFF. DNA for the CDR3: TGCAGTGCAAAGCGAAACACTGAAGCTTTCTTT.

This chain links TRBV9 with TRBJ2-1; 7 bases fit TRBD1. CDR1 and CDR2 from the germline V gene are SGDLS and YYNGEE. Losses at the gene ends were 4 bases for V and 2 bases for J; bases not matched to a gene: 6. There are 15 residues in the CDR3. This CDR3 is CASSPSGQPYNEQFF. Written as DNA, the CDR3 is TGTGCCAGCAGCCCGTCGGGACAGCCCTACAATGAGCAGTTCTTC.

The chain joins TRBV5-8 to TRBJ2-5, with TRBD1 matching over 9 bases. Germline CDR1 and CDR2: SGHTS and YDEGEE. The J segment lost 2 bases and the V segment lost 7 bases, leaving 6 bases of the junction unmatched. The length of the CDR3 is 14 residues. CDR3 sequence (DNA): TGTGCCAGCGACCGGGACAGGGATCAAGAGACCCAGTACTTC. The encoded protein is CASDRDRDQETQYF.

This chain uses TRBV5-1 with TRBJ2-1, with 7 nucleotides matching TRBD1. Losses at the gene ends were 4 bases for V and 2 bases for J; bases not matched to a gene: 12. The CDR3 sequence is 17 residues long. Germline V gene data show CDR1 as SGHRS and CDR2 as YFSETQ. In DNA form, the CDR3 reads TGCGCCAGCAGCAAGTACCGGGACAGCCAAGCCTACAATGAGCAGTTCTTC. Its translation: CASSKYRDSQAYNEQFF.

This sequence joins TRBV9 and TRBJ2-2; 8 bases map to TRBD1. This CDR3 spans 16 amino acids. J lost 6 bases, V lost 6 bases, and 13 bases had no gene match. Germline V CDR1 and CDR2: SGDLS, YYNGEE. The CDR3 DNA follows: TGTGCCAGCACCCCCAGGCAGGGGGCGCCGTCCGGGGAGCTGTTTTTT. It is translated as CASTPRQGAPSGELFF.

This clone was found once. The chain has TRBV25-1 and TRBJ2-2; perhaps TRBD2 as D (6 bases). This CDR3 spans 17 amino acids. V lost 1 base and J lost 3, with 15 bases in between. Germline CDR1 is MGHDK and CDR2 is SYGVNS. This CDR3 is CASSELGSREDTGELFF. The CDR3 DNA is TGTGCCAGCAGTGAATTAGGAAGCAGGGAGGACACCGGGGAGCTGTTTTTT.

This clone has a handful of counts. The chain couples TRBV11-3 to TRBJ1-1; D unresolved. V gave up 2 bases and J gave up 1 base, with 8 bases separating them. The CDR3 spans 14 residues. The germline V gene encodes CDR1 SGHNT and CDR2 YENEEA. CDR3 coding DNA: TGTGCCAGCAGCTTAAATGGCCAGAACACTGAAGCTTTCTTT. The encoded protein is CASSLNGQNTEAFF.

CDR3 in DNA: TGTGCCAGCAGTTTATCCGTACTAGCCCTAGTCGCAGATACGCAGTATTTT. It is translated as CASSLSVLALVADTQYF. The V call is TRBV27, the J call TRBJ2-3, with a weak D call TRBD2 (6 bases). V dropped 0 bases and J dropped 4 bases, with 17 bases sitting between them. Germline lookup yields CDR1 MNHEY and CDR2 SMNVEV (reference sequence). This CDR3 spans 17 amino acids.

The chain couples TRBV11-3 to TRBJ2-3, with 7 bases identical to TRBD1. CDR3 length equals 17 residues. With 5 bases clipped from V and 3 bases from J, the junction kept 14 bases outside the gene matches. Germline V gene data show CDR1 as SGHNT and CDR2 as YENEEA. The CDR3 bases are TGTGCCAGCAGCCCACGCTCAGGCGACAGGGTAACAGATACGCAGTATTTT. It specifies CASSPRSGDRVTDTQYF.